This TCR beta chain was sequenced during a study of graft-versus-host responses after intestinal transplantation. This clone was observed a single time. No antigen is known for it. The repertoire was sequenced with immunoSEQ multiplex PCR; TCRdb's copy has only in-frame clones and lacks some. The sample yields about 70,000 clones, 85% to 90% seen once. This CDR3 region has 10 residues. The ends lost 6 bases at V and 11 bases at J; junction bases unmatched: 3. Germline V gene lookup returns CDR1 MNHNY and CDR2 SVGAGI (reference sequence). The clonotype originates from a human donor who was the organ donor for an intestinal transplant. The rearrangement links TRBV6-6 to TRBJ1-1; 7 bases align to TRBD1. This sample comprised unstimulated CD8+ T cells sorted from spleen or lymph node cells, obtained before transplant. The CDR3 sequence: CASRQGEAFF. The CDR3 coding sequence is TGTGCCAGCAGGCAGGGGGAGGCTTTCTTT.